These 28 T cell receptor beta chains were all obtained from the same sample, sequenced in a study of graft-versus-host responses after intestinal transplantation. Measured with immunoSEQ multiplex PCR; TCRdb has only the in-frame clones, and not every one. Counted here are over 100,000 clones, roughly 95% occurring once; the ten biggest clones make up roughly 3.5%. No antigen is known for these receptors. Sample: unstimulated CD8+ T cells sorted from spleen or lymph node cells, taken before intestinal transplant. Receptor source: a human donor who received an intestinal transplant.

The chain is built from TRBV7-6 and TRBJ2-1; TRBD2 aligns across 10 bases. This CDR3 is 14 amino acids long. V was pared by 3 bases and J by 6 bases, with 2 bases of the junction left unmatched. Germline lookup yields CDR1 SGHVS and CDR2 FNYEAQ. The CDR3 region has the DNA TGTGCCAGCAGCTTTGGGACTAGCGCCAATGAGCAGTTCTTC. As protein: CASSFGTSANEQFF. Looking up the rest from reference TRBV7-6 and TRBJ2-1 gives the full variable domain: GAGVSQSPRYKVTKRGQDVALRCDPISGHVSLYWYRQALGQGPEFLTYFNYEAQQDKSGLPNDRFSAERPEGSISTLTIQRTEQRDSAMYRCASSFGTSANEQFFGPGTRLTVL.

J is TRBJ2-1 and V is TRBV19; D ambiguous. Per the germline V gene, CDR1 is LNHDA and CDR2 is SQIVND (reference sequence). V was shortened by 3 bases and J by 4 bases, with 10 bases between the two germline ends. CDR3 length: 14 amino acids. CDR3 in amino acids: CASSIKVGYNEQFF. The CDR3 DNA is TGTGCCAGTAGTATCAAGGTGGGATACAATGAGCAGTTCTTC.

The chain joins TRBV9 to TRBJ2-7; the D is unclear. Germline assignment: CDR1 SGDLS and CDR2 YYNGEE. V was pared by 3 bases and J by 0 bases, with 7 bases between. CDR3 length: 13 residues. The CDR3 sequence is CASSEGDSYEQYF. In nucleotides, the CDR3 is TGTGCCAGCAGCGAGGGCGACTCCTACGAGCAGTACTTC. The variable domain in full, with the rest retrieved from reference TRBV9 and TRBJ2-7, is DSGVTQTPKHLITATGQRVTLRCSPRSGDLSVYWYQQSLDQGLQFLIQYYNGEERAKGNILERFSAQQFPDLHSELNLSSLELGDSALYFCASSEGDSYEQYFGPGTRLTVT.

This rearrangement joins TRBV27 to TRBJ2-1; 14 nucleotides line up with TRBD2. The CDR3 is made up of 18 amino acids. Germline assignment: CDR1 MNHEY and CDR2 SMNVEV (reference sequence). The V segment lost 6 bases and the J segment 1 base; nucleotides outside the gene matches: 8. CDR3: CASSTGTSGRGSYNEQFF. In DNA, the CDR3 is TGTGCCAGCAGCACCGGGACTAGCGGGAGAGGATCCTACAATGAGCAGTTCTTC.

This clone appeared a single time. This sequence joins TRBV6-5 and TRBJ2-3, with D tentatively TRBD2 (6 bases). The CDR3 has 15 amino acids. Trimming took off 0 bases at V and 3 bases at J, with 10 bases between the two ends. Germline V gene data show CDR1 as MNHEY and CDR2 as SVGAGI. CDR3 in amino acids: CASSYSGLPTDTQYF. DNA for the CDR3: TGTGCCAGCAGTTACTCAGGACTACCAACAGATACGCAGTATTTT.

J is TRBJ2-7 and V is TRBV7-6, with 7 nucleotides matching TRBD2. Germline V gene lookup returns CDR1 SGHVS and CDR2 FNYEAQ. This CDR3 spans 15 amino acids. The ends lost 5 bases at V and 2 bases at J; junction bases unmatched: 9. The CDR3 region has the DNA TGTGCCAGCAGCCCCTTCGGGGGGACGGCCTACGAGCAGTACTTC. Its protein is CASSPFGGTAYEQYF.

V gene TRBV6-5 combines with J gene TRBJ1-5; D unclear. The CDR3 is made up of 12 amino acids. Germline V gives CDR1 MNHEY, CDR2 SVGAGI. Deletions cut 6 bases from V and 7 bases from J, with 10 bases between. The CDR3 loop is CASRTGGQPQHF. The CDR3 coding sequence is TGTGCCAGCAGGACCGGTGGGCAGCCCCAGCATTTT.

The CDR3 region is CASTSFGGDGYTF. The CDR3 nucleotides read TGTGCCAGCACCTCCTTTGGGGGAGACGGCTACACCTTC. The chain combines TRBV9 with TRBJ1-2; tentative D call: TRBD1 (5 bases). The CDR3 consists of 13 residues. Trimming stripped 6 bases from V and 8 bases from J, with 17 bases between. Per germline, CDR1 SGDLS and CDR2 YYNGEE.

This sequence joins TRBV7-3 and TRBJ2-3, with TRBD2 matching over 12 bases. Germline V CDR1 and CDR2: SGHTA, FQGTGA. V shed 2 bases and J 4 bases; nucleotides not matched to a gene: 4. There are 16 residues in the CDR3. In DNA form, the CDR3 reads TGTGCCAGCAGCTTAGAGGCTAGCGGGAGGGCAGATACGCAGTATTTT. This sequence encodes CASSLEASGRADTQYF.

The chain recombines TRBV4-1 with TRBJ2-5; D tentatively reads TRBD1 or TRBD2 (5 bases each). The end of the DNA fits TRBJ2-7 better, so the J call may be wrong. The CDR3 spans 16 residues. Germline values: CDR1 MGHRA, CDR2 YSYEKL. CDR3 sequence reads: CASSQLGVKSSYEQYF. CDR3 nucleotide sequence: TGCGCCAGCAGCCAATTGGGGGTCAAGAGCTCCTACGAGCAGTACTTC.

The CDR3 loop is CASSMGASGSYEQYF. The DNA for the CDR3 is TGTGCCAGTAGTATGGGGGCTAGCGGGAGTTACGAGCAGTACTTC. The J gene is TRBJ2-7, the V gene TRBV19; 10 bases are a match to TRBD2. The V segment lost 3 bases and the J segment 4 bases; nucleotides outside the gene matches: 6. The CDR3 runs 15 residues. The germline V gene encodes CDR1 LNHDA and CDR2 SQIVND (reference sequence).

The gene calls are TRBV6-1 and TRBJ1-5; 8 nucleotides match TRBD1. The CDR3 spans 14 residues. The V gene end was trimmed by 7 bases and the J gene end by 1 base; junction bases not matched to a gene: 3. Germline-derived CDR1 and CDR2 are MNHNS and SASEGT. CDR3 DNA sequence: TGTGCCAGCAATAGACAGGGGAGCAATCAGCCCCAGCATTTT. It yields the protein CASNRQGSNQPQHF.

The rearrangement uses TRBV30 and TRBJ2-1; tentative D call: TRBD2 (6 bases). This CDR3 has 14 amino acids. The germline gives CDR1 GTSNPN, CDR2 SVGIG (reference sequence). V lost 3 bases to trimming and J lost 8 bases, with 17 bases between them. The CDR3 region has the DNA TGTGCCTGGAGCTCCGGGACTGGGTTTTATGAGCAGTTCTTC. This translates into CAWSSGTGFYEQFF.

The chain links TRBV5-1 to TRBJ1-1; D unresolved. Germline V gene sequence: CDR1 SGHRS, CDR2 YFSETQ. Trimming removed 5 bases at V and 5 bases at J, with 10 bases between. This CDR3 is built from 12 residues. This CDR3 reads CASSVSGTEAFF. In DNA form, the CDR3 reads TGCGCCAGCAGTGTATCGGGAACTGAAGCTTTCTTT.

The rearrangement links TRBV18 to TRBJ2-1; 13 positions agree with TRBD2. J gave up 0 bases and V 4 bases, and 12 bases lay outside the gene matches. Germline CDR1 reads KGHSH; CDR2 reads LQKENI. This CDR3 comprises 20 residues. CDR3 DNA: TGTGCCAGCTCACGGACCCCACTAGCGGGAGGGACGGGCTCCTACAATGAGCAGTTCTTC. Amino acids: CASSRTPLAGGTGSYNEQFF.

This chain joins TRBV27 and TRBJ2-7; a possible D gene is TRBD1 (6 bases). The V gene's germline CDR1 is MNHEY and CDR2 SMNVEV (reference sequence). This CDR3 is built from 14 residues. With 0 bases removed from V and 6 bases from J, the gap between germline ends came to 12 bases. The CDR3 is CASSLSTGLSEQYF. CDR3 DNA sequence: TGTGCCAGCAGTTTATCCACAGGGCTGAGCGAGCAGTACTTC.

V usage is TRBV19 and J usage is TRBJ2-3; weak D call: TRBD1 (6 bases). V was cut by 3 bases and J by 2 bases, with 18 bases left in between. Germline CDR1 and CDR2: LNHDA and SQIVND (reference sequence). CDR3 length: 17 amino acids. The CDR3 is CASSIQLTGQVTDTQYF. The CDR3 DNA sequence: TGTGCCAGTAGTATCCAACTTACAGGGCAGGTCACAGATACGCAGTATTTT.

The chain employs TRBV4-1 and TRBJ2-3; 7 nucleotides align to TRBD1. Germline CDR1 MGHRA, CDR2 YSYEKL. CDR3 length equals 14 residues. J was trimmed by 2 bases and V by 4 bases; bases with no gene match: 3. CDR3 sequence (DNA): TGCGCCAGCAGCCCAGGGACAGCCACAGATACGCAGTATTTT. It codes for CASSPGTATDTQYF.

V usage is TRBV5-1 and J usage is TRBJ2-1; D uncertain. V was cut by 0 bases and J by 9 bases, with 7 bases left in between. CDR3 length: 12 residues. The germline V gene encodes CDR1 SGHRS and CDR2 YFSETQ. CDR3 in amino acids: CASSLGSSEQFF. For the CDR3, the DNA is TGCGCCAGCAGCTTGGGTTCGTCTGAGCAGTTCTTC.

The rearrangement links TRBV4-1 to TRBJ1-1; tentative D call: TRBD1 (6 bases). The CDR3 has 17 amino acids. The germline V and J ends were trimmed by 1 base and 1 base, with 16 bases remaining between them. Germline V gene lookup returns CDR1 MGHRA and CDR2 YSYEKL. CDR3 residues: CASSQAQMGAANTEAFF. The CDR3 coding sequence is TGCGCCAGCAGCCAAGCGCAGATGGGGGCTGCGAACACTGAAGCTTTCTTT.

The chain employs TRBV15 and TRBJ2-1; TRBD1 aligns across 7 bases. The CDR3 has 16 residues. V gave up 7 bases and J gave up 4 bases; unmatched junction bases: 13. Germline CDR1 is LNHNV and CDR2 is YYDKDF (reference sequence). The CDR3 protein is CATTLIGLDRYNEQFF. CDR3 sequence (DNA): TGTGCCACCACCCTTATAGGGCTGGACAGGTACAATGAGCAGTTCTTC.

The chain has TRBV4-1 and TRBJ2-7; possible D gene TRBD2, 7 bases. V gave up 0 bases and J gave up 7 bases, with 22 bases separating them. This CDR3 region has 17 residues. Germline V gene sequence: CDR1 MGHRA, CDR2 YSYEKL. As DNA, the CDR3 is TGCGCCAGCAGCCAAGAGGGGGGGACACTCGGGCTTAGGGAGCAGTACTTC. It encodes CASSQEGGTLGLREQYF.

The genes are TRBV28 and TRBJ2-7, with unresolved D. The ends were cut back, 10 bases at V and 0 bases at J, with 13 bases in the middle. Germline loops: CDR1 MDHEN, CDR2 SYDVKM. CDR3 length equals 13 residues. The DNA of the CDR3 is TGTGCCACCAGACCGCGGCCCTCCTACGAGCAGTACTTC. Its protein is CATRPRPSYEQYF.

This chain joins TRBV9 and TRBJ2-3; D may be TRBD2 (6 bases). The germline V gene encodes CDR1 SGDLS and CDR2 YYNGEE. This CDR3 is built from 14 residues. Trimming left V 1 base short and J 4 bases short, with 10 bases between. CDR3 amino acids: CASSVRGLADTQYF. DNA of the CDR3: TGTGCCAGCAGCGTAAGGGGACTGGCAGATACGCAGTATTTT.

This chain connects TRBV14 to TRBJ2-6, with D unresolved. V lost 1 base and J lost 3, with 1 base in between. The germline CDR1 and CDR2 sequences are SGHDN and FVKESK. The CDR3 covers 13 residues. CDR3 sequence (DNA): TGTGCCAGCAGCCAAGTTGGGGCCAACGTCCTGACTTTC. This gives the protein CASSQVGANVLTF.

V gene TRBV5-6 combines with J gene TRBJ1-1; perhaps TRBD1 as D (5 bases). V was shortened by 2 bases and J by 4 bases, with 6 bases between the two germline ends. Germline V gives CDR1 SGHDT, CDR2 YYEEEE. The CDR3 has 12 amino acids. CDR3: CASSFQGTEAFF. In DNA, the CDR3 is TGTGCCAGCAGCTTCCAGGGCACTGAAGCTTTCTTT.

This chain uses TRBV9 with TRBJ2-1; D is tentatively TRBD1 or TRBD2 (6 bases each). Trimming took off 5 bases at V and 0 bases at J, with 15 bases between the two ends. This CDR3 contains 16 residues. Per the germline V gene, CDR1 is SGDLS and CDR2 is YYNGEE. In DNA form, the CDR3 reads TGTGCCAGCAGTCTAGGGGGGAGCCACTCCTACAATGAGCAGTTCTTC. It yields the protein CASSLGGSHSYNEQFF.

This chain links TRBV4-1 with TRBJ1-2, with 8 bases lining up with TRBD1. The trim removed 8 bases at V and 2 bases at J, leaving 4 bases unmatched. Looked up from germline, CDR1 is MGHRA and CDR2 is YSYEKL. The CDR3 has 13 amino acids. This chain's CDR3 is CASSGGVNYGYTF. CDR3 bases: TGCGCCAGCTCAGGGGGCGTCAACTATGGCTACACCTTC.